This T cell receptor (beta chain) was obtained from a study of Ad26.COV2.S vaccination and SARS-CoV-2 variants. Overall study: The trial was COV1001 and the donor's arm was Ad26.COV2.S.

Regarding treatment: around 19 received Ad26.COV2.S at low or high dose, single or two shots; about five received placebo; per-sample allocation not given. Sample collection was performed on day 63 after the first vaccine or placebo injection. Sequencing used immunoSEQ multiplex PCR; TCRdb keeps in-frame clones, though not all of them. The repertoire includes roughly 400,000 clones, about 88% of them detected once, and under 2% sits in the top ten. This CDR3 is 15 amino acids long. Looked up from germline, CDR1 is SGHRS and CDR2 is YFSETQ. V was clipped by 0 bases and J by 12 bases, with 19 bases between them. This clone has just a few counts. Its antigen remains unidentified. Other DNA sequences in the same sample also yield this CDR3. Study-wide results and caveats: TCR breadth and depth estimates may have understated total T cell responses.

The specimen comprised peripheral blood, sampled in a trial of Ad26.COV2.S vaccine versus placebo. The receptor was isolated from a person aged 18-65 years who received the Ad26.COV2.S COVID-19 vaccine or a placebo. The chain carries TRBV5-1 and TRBJ2-1; TRBD1 or TRBD2 may be the D gene (6 bases each). CDR3: CASSLEPGARRGQFF. The CDR3 DNA sequence: TGCGCCAGCAGCTTGGAACCGGGGGCACGGAGGGGGCAGTTCTTC.